This is a list of T cell receptor beta chains from one sample in a study of cytomegalovirus exposure and HLA in healthy donors. The method was immunoSEQ multiplex PCR; TCRdb's version includes in-frame clones alone and lacks a portion of them. The top ten clones hold 6% to 9.5% of a sample with about 21,000 clones, roughly 80% of them seen once. Sequenced: PBMCs. These receptors originate from a man aged 60 to 69 in good health and CMV-seronegative. Each CDR3 is given with its conserved first and last residue. D genes are given only for firm matches. Size tells how often a clone was seen (once, few, many) or the class of an expanded clone, and some rows leave it out.

clone_size,v_call,d_call,j_call,cdr3_aa,cdr3_nt
NA,TRBV14,TRBD1,TRBJ2-7,CASSQGARQGAKDEQYF,TGTGCCAGCAGCCAGGGGGCCCGACAGGGGGCAAAGGACGAGCAGTACTTC
once,TRBV5-4,TRBD1,TRBJ2-3,CASSLGLGRGQGSDTQYF,TGTGCCAGCAGCCTTGGTTTAGGTAGGGGACAGGGGTCAGATACGCAGTATTTT
NA,TRBV20-1,NA,TRBJ2-5,CSASGQGTQYF,TGCAGTGCTAGCGGGCAGGGGACCCAGTACTTC
few,TRBV4-1,TRBD2,TRBJ2-7,CASSQDRLAGLYEQYF,TGCGCCAGCAGCCAAGATCGGCTAGCGGGCCTCTACGAGCAGTACTTC
NA,TRBV14,NA,TRBJ1-1,CASSQGLTAAEAFF,TGTGCCAGCAGCCAAGGTCTGACAGCTGCTGAAGCTTTCTTT
NA,TRBV9,TRBD1,TRBJ2-1,CASSVAEQGAFPSERSYNEQFF,TGTGCCAGCAGCGTAGCTGAGCAGGGGGCGTTCCCCAGCGAACGGTCCTACAATGAGCAGTTCTTC
NA,TRBV5-1,TRBD1,TRBJ1-1,CASSPGDRGFLNTEAFF,TGCGCCAGCAGCCCGGGGGACAGGGGATTTTTGAACACTGAAGCTTTCTTT
NA,TRBV4-1,NA,TRBJ2-1,CASSPLGPRYNEQFF,TGCGCCAGCAGCCCCCTTGGGCCCCGCTACAATGAGCAGTTCTTC
NA,TRBV4-3,TRBD1,TRBJ1-5,CASSQDRDQPQHF,TGCGCCAGCAGCCAGGACAGGGATCAGCCCCAGCATTTT
NA,TRBV4-1,NA,TRBJ2-1,CASSPQTYNEQFF,TGCGCCAGCAGCCCACAAACCTACAATGAGCAGTTCTTC
NA,TRBV5-4,TRBD1,TRBJ2-7,CASSVDRGTYEQYF,TGTGCCAGCAGCGTGGACAGGGGCACTTACGAGCAGTACTTC
NA,TRBV5-4,NA,TRBJ2-7,CASSFNPRGSYEQYF,TGTGCCAGCAGCTTCAACCCCCGGGGATCCTACGAGCAGTACTTC